This T cell receptor beta chain was identified during a study of post-analysis software for immune sequencing data. At the level of the study: Multiple sclerosis in the patients followed relapsing-remitting, secondary progressive and progressive-relapsing courses. Study-wide findings and caveats: There was significantly lower normalized Chao1 diversity in multiple sclerosis patients than in controls. The authors found that F measure strongly co-clustered same-batch samples. Patients used about 5 TRBV segments, including TRBV5-6, TRBV5-1 and TRBV20-1, more often than controls.

Unique molecular identifiers were present in the TCR beta cDNA libraries. TCRdb independently ran MiXCR on the PCR reads; one entry per CDR3 protein. Of roughly 800,000 distinct CDR3 sequences listed, more than 45% were seen once; the top ten hold approximately 5%. The CDR3 covers 14 residues. Trimming pared 1 base from V and 3 bases from J, leaving 10 bases between. Germline V gene lookup returns CDR1 DFQATT and CDR2 SNEGSKA (reference sequence). This clonotype has only one observation. The antigen remains undetermined. The chain combines TRBV20-1 with TRBJ1-3, with D unclear. The sample was blood. The sequence was obtained from a girl aged 10 to 17 with multiple sclerosis. CDR3 in amino acids: CSARGRGSGNTIYF. In nucleotides, the CDR3 is TGCAGTGCTAGAGGCAGAGGGAGTGGAAACACCATATATTTT.